These 20 T cell receptor beta chains were all obtained from the same sample, sequenced in a study of blood T cells in healthy people across ages. Together with a sample-barcoded 5' primer, a J-beta primer mix was included in a second PCR lasting about 6 to 11 cycles. A single record per CDR3 protein comes from TCRdb applying MiXCR to the 5' RACE reads. The sample carries 780,000 or so distinct CDR3 sequences, around 25% recorded once. The same sample was also studied in work on T cells of mothers and their children.

The material sequenced was blood. These receptors were obtained from a boy between 10 and 17 years old in good health.

This clonotype was seen at least ten times. The chain employs TRBV12-3 or TRBV12-4 and TRBJ2-7; D gene unclear. Trimming pared 4 bases from V and 2 bases from J, leaving 6 bases between. The CDR3 runs to 12 residues. The CDR3 region is CASSSAPYEQYF. DNA of the CDR3: TGTGCCAGCAGTTCTGCCCCCTACGAGCAGTACTTC.

This clonotype was seen only a few times. This sequence joins TRBV13 and TRBJ2-3, with 12 bases aligning to TRBD2. The V and J ends lost 3 bases and 7 bases, in that order; junction bases with no gene match: 5. Germline V gene data show CDR1 as PRHDT and CDR2 as FYEKMQ (reference sequence). The CDR3 consists of 15 residues. The CDR3 region is CASSLTSGSSNTQYF. Written as DNA, the CDR3 is TGTGCCAGCAGCTTGACTAGCGGGAGTTCAAATACGCAGTATTTT.

The J gene is TRBJ2-2, the V gene TRBV27, with 7 positions matching TRBD1. Trimming cost V 3 bases and J 5 bases; bases outside gene matches: 6. The CDR3 is 15 residues long. CDR1 MNHEY and CDR2 SMNVEV come from the germline V gene (reference sequence). The DNA for the CDR3 is TGTGCCAGCAGTTTGGGGGCAGGGGGAACCGGGGAGCTGTTTTTT. Its protein product is CASSLGAGGTGELFF.

This rearrangement joins TRBV7-2 to TRBJ1-1, with D perhaps TRBD1 (6 bases). The CDR3 spans 11 residues. Looked up from germline, CDR1 is SGHTA and CDR2 is FQGNSA. Trimming cost V 11 bases and J 8 bases, with 15 bases left between them. This CDR3 reads CACPDGGEAFF. CDR3 DNA: TGTGCCTGCCCTGACGGGGGCGAAGCTTTCTTT. Together with reference TRBV7-2 and TRBJ1-1, the CDR3 gives the full variable domain: GAGVSQSPSNKVTEKGKDVELRCDPISGHTALYWYRQSLGQGLEFLIYFQGNSAPDKSGLPSDRFSAERTGGSVSTLTIQRTQQEDSAVYLCACPDGGEAFFGQGTRLTVV.

This sequence joins TRBV15 and TRBJ1-4; D is uncertain. The germline CDR1 and CDR2 sequences are LNHNV and YYDKDF (reference sequence). V lost 3 bases and J 0 bases, leaving 8 bases between the germline ends. The CDR3 extends over 15 amino acids. CDR3 in amino acids: CATSSEYSTNEKLFF. The CDR3 bases are TGTGCCACCAGCAGTGAATACTCAACTAATGAAAAACTGTTTTTT.

This clonotype was counted only a few times. The genes are TRBV7-3 and TRBJ1-1; D is possibly TRBD1 (5 bases). The CDR3 is 13 residues long. Germline-derived CDR1 and CDR2 are SGHTA and FQGTGA. V dropped 4 bases and J dropped 6 bases, with 12 bases sitting between them. The chain's CDR3 is CASSSPGSAEAFF. CDR3 bases: TGTGCCAGCAGCTCCCCAGGGAGCGCTGAAGCTTTCTTT.

This clonotype occurred a few times. This chain links TRBV15 with TRBJ2-7; D is undetermined. This CDR3 comprises 14 residues. Trimming removed 0 bases from V and 6 bases from J, with 12 bases in between. Germline V lookup: CDR1 LNHNV, CDR2 YYDKDF (reference sequence). The chain's CDR3 is CATSRDGKIVEQYF. CDR3 nucleotide sequence: TGTGCCACCAGCAGAGATGGGAAGATCGTCGAGCAGTACTTC.

This clonotype was counted a few times. The DNA for the CDR3 is TGCAGTGCTAGAGATTACATGGAGACCCAGTACTTC. This translates into CSARDYMETQYF. The chain uses TRBV20-1 and TRBJ2-5; D ambiguous. V was pared by 0 bases and J by 5 bases, with 7 bases between. This CDR3 is built from 12 residues. Germline CDR1 is DFQATT and CDR2 is SNEGSKA (reference sequence).

This clonotype was picked up a small number of times. This chain uses TRBV6-2 or TRBV6-3 with TRBJ1-1; 7 nucleotides match TRBD1. Trimming cost V 5 bases and J 3 bases; bases outside gene matches: 9. Germline V lookup: CDR1 MNHEY, CDR2 SVGEGT. CDR3 length: 15 residues. CDR3 in DNA: TGTGCCAGCAGTCCAATTGGCAGGGGGGACACTGAAGCTTTCTTT. It encodes CASSPIGRGDTEAFF.

The CDR3 sequence is CAIRTSGGDEQYF. CDR3 DNA: TGTGCCATCAGGACTAGCGGGGGTGACGAGCAGTACTTC. J is TRBJ2-7 and V is TRBV10-3; 12 nucleotides match TRBD2. Germline-derived CDR1 and CDR2 are ENHRY and SYGVKD. This CDR3 has 13 residues. J gave up 5 bases and V 6 bases, and 2 bases lay outside the gene matches.

Only a few counts were recorded for this clonotype. Written as DNA, the CDR3 is TGTGCCACCAGTGATTCCCTGGGAGGGTGGTACGAGCAGTACTTC. It encodes CATSDSLGGWYEQYF. The rearrangement links TRBV24-1 to TRBJ2-7, with 7 bases identical to TRBD2. V lost 2 bases, J lost 4 bases, and 7 bases stayed unmatched. The CDR3 covers 15 residues. Germline V gene sequence: CDR1 KGHDR, CDR2 SFDVKD.

V usage is TRBV6-1 and J usage is TRBJ1-6; D is unclear. The ends were cut back, 7 bases at V and 0 bases at J, with 13 bases in the middle. This CDR3 region has 16 residues. The germline V gene encodes CDR1 MNHNS and CDR2 SASEGT. The CDR3 coding sequence is TGTGCCAGCACCCGAGCGGGGAGCTCCTATAATTCACCCCTCCACTTT. This encodes CASTRAGSSYNSPLHF.

This clonotype has a count of ten or more. The chain uses TRBV6-6 and TRBJ2-4; 7 bases agree with TRBD1. This CDR3 has 15 amino acids. After removal of 2 bases from V and 2 bases from J, the junction contained 3 bases not matched to a gene. Germline assignment: CDR1 MNHNY and CDR2 SVGAGI (reference sequence). The CDR3 region has the DNA TGTGCCAGCAGTTACGAGGGGGCTACCAAAAACATTCAGTACTTC. This sequence encodes CASSYEGATKNIQYF.

The sample holds a few counts of this clonotype. Likely a read error: the CDR3 ends without its conserved phenylalanine or tryptophan. The chain carries TRBV27 and TRBJ2-7; D possibly corresponds to TRBD1 (6 bases). The CDR3 is made up of 14 amino acids. V lost 5 bases and J lost 4, with 15 bases in between. CDR1 is MNHEY and CDR2 is SMNVEV in the germline V gene (reference sequence). CDR3 DNA sequence: TGTGCCAGCAGTACCCTGGACAGACATTACGAGCAGTACCTC. This encodes CASSTLDRHYEQYL.

This clonotype was seen a handful of times. V usage is TRBV20-1 and J usage is TRBJ2-1; D is uncertain. This CDR3 comprises 11 residues. The germline V gene has CDR1 DFQATT and CDR2 SNEGSKA (reference sequence). The V gene lost 0 bases and the J gene lost 10 bases, with 7 bases spanning the gap. The CDR3: CSAREEWEQFF. The CDR3, as DNA: TGCAGTGCTAGAGAAGAGTGGGAGCAGTTCTTC.

The J gene is TRBJ1-5, the V gene TRBV7-2; D uncertain. The CDR3 consists of 12 residues. V was shortened by 5 bases and J by 3 bases, with 5 bases between the two germline ends. Looked up from germline, CDR1 is SGHTA and CDR2 is FQGNSA. CDR3 DNA sequence: TGTGCCAGCAGCACGTACAATCAGCCCCAGCATTTT. Amino acid sequence: CASSTYNQPQHF.

Only a few counts were recorded for this clonotype. V gene TRBV12-3 or TRBV12-4 combines with J gene TRBJ1-2; no reliable D call. This CDR3 is 16 amino acids long. V lost 6 bases, J lost 2 bases, and 19 bases lay in between. The CDR3 nucleotides are TGTGCCAGCAGCCTATTTTCCCGGGCTCAAAACTATGGCTACACCTTC. This encodes CASSLFSRAQNYGYTF.

This clonotype was seen a handful of times. The chain couples TRBV9 to TRBJ2-1; D is possibly TRBD1 (6 bases). V was clipped by 4 bases and J by 5 bases, with 19 bases between them. CDR1 and CDR2 from the germline V gene are SGDLS and YYNGEE. There are 16 residues in the CDR3. CDR3 in amino acids: CASSPPVAGVHNEQFF. DNA of the CDR3: TGTGCCAGCAGCCCCCCGGTCGCAGGGGTCCACAATGAGCAGTTCTTC.

This chain connects TRBV2 to TRBJ2-3; TRBD2 aligns across 7 bases. Germline loops: CDR1 SNHLY, CDR2 FYNNEI. The CDR3 extends over 18 amino acids. J was trimmed by 0 bases and V by 5 bases; bases with no gene match: 14. In DNA form, the CDR3 reads TGTGCCAGCAGTTCTCGGAGCCCCCGGCGGGGGAGCACAGATACGCAGTATTTT. Its translation: CASSSRSPRRGSTDTQYF.

The chain joins TRBV6-5 to TRBJ1-5, with TRBD1 identical over 7 bases. The CDR3 consists of 15 residues. CDR1 MNHEY and CDR2 SVGAGI come from the germline V gene. Unmatched junction bases numbered 12, after V lost 6 bases and J lost 7 bases. The CDR3 here is CASRSGTALGQPQHF. The DNA of the CDR3 is TGTGCCAGCAGGAGCGGGACAGCCCTCGGGCAGCCCCAGCATTTT.